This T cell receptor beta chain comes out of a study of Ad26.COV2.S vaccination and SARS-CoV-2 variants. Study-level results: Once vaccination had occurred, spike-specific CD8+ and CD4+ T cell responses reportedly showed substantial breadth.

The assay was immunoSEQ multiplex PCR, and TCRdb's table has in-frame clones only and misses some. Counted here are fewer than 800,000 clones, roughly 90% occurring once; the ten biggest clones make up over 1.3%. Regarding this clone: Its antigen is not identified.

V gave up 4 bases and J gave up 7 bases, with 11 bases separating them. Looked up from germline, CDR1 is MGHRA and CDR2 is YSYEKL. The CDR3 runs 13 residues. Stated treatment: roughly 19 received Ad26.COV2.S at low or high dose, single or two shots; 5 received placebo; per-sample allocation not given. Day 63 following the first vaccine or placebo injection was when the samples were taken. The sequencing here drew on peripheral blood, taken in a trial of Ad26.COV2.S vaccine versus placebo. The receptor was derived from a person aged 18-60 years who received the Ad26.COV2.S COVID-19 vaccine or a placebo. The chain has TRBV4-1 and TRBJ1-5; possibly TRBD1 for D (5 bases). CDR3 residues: CASSPPEGQPQHF. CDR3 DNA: TGCGCCAGCAGCCCCCCAGAGGGGCAGCCCCAGCATTTT.